The TCR beta chain described here comes from a study of blood T cell repertoires in COVID-19. The length of the CDR3 is 16 residues. Germline-derived CDR1 and CDR2 are KGHSH and LQKENI. Unmatched junction bases numbered 13, after V lost 3 bases and J lost 6 bases. TCRdb's copy holds only in-frame clones and misses some; the assay was immunoSEQ multiplex PCR. The sample holds just over 150,000 clones, around 92% seen once. The sequence derives from a man in his thirties or forties with COVID-19, enrolled during active disease. Specimen: peripheral blood. The V and J genes are TRBV18 and TRBJ1-2, with 7 bases identical to TRBD1. As DNA, the CDR3 is TGTGCCAGCTCACCTACCACTCAGACAGGGTGGAATGGCTACACCTTC. As protein: CASSPTTQTGWNGYTF.